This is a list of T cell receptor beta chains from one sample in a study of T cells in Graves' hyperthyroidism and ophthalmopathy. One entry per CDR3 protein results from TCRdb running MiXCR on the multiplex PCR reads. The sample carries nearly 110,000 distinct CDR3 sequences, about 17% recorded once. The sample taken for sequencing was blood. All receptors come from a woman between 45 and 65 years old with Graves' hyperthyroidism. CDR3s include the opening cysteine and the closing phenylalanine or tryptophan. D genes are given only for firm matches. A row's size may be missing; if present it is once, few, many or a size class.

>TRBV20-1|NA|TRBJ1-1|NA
TGCAGTGCTAGCCACAGGGTTGAAGCTTTCTTT
CSASHRVEAFF
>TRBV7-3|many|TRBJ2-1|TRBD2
TGTGCCAGCAGCTTATCGGGGGGGAACAATGAGCAGTTCTTC
CASSLSGGNNEQFF
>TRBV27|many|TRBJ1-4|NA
TGTGCCAGCAGTCCAGGGTATTCGAATGAAAAACTGTTTTTT
CASSPGYSNEKLFF
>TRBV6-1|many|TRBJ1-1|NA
TGTGCCAGCAGCGTACGGGGGAGGACTGAAGCTTTCTTT
CASSVRGRTEAFF
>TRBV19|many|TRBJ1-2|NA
TGTGCCAGTAGGTCCGGGATGGTCTATGGCTACACCTTC
CASRSGMVYGYTF
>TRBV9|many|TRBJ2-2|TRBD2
TGTGCCAGCAGCGTAGAGGCGGGGGTGAACACCGGGGAGCTGTTTTTT
CASSVEAGVNTGELFF
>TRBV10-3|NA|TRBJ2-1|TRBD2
TGTGCCATCAGTGACCATCGAGCGGGAGACTGGGACGAGCAGTTCTTC
CAISDHRAGDWDEQFF
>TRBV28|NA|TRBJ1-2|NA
TGTGCCAGCAGTCGTACCTATCCCGTAAAAAAGGAATATGGCTACACCTTC
CASSRTYPVKKEYGYTF
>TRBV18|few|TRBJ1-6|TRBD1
TGTGCCAGCTCATCCCCCCGGGACAGGGGTTCACCCCTCCACTTT
CASSSPRDRGSPLHF
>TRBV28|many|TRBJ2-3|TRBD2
TGTGCCAGCACTCCTCGGACTAGCGGCACAGATACGCAGTATTTT
CASTPRTSGTDTQYF
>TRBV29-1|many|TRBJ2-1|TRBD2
TGCAGCGTTTCAGGGGCGGGAGGTTTGGACAGTGAGCAGTTCTTC
CSVSGAGGLDSEQFF
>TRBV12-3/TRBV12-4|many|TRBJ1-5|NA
TGTGCCAGCAGTTGGGAGACAGCAGATCAGCCCCAGCATTTT
CASSWETADQPQHF
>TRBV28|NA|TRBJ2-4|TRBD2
TGTGCCAGCAGTCGCCCCGGGGGGGCCGCCAAAAGCATTCAGTACTTC
CASSRPGGAAKSIQYF
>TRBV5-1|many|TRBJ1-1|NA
TGCGCCAGCAGCCGTAAAGAGGGGCGGAACACTGAAGCTTTCTTT
CASSRKEGRNTEAFF
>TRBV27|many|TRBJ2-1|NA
TGTGCCAGCGGGAGCTCCTACAATGAGCAGTTCTTC
CASGSSYNEQFF
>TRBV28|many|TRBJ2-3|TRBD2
TGTGCCAGCAGTCCCCAGACCGGGACTAGCGGGACCGGGAGCACAGATACGCAGTATTTT
CASSPQTGTSGTGSTDTQYF
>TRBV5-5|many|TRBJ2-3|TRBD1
TGTGCCAGCACCCGACAGGGGATCACAGATACGCAGTATTTT
CASTRQGITDTQYF
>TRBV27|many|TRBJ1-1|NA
TGTGCCAGCAGTACTGCGTCGGGGAGGGCTTTCTTT
CASSTASGRAFF
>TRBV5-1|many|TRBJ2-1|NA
TGCGCCAGCAGCGCATGGACTACCGGCGGGGAGCAGTTCTTC
CASSAWTTGGEQFF
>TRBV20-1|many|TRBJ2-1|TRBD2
TGCAGTGCTAGGCACCTAGCGGGAGAGGTGTCCGAGCAGTTCTTC
CSARHLAGEVSEQFF
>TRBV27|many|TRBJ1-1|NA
TGTGCCAGCAGTTTAAAGAGTTTACATTCGAACACCGAAGCTTTCTTT
CASSLKSLHSNTEAFF
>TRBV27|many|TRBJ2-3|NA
TGTGCCAGCAGGGTACCAGGGGATGGGGGCACAGATACGCAGTATTTT
CASRVPGDGGTDTQYF
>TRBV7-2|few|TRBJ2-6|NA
TGTGCCAGCAGCTTATCCGTCAGCTCTGGGGCCAACGTCCTGACTTTC
CASSLSVSSGANVLTF
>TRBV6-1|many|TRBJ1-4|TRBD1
TGTGCCAGCAGACTAGGGACAGCTGAAAAACTGTTTTTT
CASRLGTAEKLFF
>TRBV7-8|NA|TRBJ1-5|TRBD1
TGTGCCAGCAGCCCCCAACCTCAGGGGGGGAAGCCCCAGCATTTT
CASSPQPQGGKPQHF
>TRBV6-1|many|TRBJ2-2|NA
TGTGCCAGCAGTTTCGGTTCGGTTAGCGGAGCGAACACCGGGGAGCTGTTTTTT
CASSFGSVSGANTGELFF
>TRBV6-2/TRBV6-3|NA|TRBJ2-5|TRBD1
TGTGCCAGCAGTCTTACAGGGGGGCAAGAGACCCAGTACTTC
CASSLTGGQETQYF
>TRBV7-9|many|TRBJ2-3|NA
TGTGCCAGCAGCTCCCTGGGGTTGGATACGCAGTATTTT
CASSSLGLDTQYF
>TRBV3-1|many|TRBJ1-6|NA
TGTGCCAGCAGCCAAGATCGGAGGGTTTCACCCCTCCACTTT
CASSQDRRVSPLHF
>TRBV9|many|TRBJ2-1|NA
TGTGCCAGCAGCGCCCGTCTGGACAGTGAGCAGTTCTTC
CASSARLDSEQFF
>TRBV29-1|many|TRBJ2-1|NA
TGCAGCGTTAGACGGACATCCTACAATGAGCAGTTCTTC
CSVRRTSYNEQFF
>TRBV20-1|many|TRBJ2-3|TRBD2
TGCAGTGCTCAGGGACTAGCGGGATTGACAGATACGCAGTATTTT
CSAQGLAGLTDTQYF
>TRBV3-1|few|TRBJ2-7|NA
TGTGCCAGCAGCCAAGGAGGGGTCTCCTACGAGCAGTACTTC
CASSQGGVSYEQYF
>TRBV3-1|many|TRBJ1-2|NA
TGTGCCAGCAGCCCTACTTCAAGCGACGGCTACACCTTC
CASSPTSSDGYTF
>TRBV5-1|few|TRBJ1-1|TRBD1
TGCGCCAGCAGCATCGGGACAGCCCACATGAACACTGAAGCTTTCTTT
CASSIGTAHMNTEAFF
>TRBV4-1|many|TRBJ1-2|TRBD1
TGCGCCAGCAGCCAAGATGATGCAGGGGGCTATGGCTACACCTTC
CASSQDDAGGYGYTF
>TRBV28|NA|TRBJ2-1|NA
TGTGCCAGCAACAAGGGCCCCTACGAGCAGTTCTTC
CASNKGPYEQFF
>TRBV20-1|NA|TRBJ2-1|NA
TGCAGTGCTAGAGGATTTGGGGCTAGCGCCCTGAGCTCCTACAATGAGCAGTTCTTC
CSARGFGASALSSYNEQFF
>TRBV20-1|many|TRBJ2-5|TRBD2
TGCAGTGCAGCCCGGACTAGCGGGAGTTTGGGGACCCAGTACTTC
CSAARTSGSLGTQYF
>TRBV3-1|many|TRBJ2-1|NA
TGTGCCAGCAGCCTCGGGACTCAGACGGGTGAGCAGTTCTTC
CASSLGTQTGEQFF
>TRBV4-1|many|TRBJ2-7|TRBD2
TGCGCCAGCAGCCAAGCCCCTCTGGGACTAGCGGGAGCGGGGTTCGAGCAGTACTTC
CASSQAPLGLAGAGFEQYF
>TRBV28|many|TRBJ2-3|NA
TGTGCCAGCAGTGCCCTAAGGGCCGCAGCTGGCACAGATACGCAGTATTTT
CASSALRAAAGTDTQYF
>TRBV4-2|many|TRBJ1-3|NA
TGTGCCAGCAGCGGACGGCTCTCTGGAAACACCATATATTTT
CASSGRLSGNTIYF
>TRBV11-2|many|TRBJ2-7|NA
TGTGCCAGCAGCTCAGGGGGGGCGCAGTACTTC
CASSSGGAQYF
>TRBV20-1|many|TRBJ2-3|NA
TGCAGTGCTAGTCGAACTGAAAGAGATACGCAGTATTTT
CSASRTERDTQYF
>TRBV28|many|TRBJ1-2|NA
TGTGCCAGCAGCTTACAGGGAAATGGTGGCTACACCTTC
CASSLQGNGGYTF
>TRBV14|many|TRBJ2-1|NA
TGTGCCAGCAGCCAGGGCCGAATTTACAATGAGCAGTTCTTC
CASSQGRIYNEQFF
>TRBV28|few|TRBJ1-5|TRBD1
TGTGCCAGCAGCCGCGACAGGGTGAGCAATCAGCCCCAGCATTTT
CASSRDRVSNQPQHF
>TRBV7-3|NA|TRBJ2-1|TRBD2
TGTGCCAGCAGCCCCGGGGGGGCGAGCTCCTACAATGAGCAGTTCTTC
CASSPGGASSYNEQFF
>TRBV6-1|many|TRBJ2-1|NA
TGTGCCAGCAGGGAGGGGGGGGGGCGATTGAATGAGCAGTTCTTC
CASREGGGRLNEQFF
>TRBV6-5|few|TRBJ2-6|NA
TGTGCCAGCAGTTCCCTCGTCGTGGCTGGGGCCAACGTCCTGACTTTC
CASSSLVVAGANVLTF
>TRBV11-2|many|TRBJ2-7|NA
TGTGCCAGCAGCTCCGTGGGACAACGATTCCAGTTACCCGAGCAGTACTTC
CASSSVGQRFQLPEQYF
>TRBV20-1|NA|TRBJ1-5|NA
TGCAGTTCAACGACAGGTAGCAATCAGCCCCAGCATTTT
CSSTTGSNQPQHF